What follows describes a single T cell receptor beta chain. The germline V gene encodes CDR1 SGHVS and CDR2 FQNEAQ. V was shortened by 4 bases and J by 0 bases, with 6 bases between the two germline ends. The CDR3 has 13 residues. The data were obtained in a study of shared clonotypes between healthy human individuals. Using immunoSEQ multiplex PCR, the repertoire was profiled, and TCRdb retains in-frame clones only, with some absent. This sample has 2,500,000 or so clones; roughly nine tenths occur once, and the top ten carry about 0.13%. Material: naive CD4+ T cells sorted from blood. Described subset: CD45RA+ positively selected. The V gene is TRBV7-8, the J gene TRBJ1-1; D uncertain. This receptor was taken from a man younger than 30 in good health. The CDR3 loop is CASSYGLNTEAFF. Here the CDR3 DNA reads TGTGCCAGCAGCTACGGGCTGAACACTGAAGCTTTCTTT.